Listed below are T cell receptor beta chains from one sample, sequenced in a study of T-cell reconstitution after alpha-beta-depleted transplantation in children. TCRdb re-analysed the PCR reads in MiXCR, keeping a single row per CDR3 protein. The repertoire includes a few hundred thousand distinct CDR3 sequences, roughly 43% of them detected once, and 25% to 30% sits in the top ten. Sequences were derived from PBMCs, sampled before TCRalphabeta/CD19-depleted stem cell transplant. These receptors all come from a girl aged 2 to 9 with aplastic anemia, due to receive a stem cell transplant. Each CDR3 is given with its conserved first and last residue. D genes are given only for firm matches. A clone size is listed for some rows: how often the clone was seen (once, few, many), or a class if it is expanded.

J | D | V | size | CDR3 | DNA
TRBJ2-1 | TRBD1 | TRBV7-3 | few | CASSRQGASNEQFF | TGTGCCAGCAGCCGGCAGGGGGCTTCTAATGAGCAGTTCTTC
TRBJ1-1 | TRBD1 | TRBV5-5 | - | CASSPGATGGEAFF | TGTGCCAGCAGCCCTGGCGCGACAGGGGGGGAAGCTTTCTTT
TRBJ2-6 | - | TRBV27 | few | CASRGRTGLLLSSGANVLTF | TGTGCCAGCAGAGGTAGAACAGGCCTCCTCCTAAGCTCTGGGGCCAACGTCCTGACTTTC
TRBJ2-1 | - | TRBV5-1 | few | CASSLGVGGPFYNEQFF | TGCGCCAGCAGCTTGGGGGTGGGAGGCCCCTTCTACAATGAGCAGTTCTTC
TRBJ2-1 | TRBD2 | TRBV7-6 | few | CASSSKWGGGRDPYNEQFF | TGTGCCAGCAGCTCCAAGTGGGGTGGCGGGAGGGATCCCTACAATGAGCAGTTCTTC
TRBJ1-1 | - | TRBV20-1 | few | CSVPGNTEAFF | TGCAGTGTTCCCGGGAACACTGAAGCTTTCTTT
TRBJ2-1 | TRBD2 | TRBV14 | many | CASSHLAGGENEQFF | TGTGCCAGCAGCCATTTAGCGGGAGGGGAAAATGAGCAGTTCTTC
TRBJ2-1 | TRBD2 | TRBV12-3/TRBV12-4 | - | CASSSSGLYNEQFF | TGTGCCAGCAGTTCTAGCGGACTTTACAATGAGCAGTTCTTC
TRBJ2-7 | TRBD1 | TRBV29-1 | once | CSVSEDRDEQYF | TGCAGCGTTAGTGAGGACAGGGACGAGCAGTACTTC
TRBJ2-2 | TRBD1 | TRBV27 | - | CASSARGTGAGTGELFF | TGTGCCAGCAGTGCCCGAGGGACAGGGGCGGGCACCGGGGAGCTGTTTTTT
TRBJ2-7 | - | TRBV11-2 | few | CASTGSGTNYEQYF | TGTGCCAGCACCGGCTCGGGGACCAACTACGAGCAGTACTTC
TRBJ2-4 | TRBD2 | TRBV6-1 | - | CASSDTGLAGNIQYF | TGTGCCAGCAGTGACACGGGACTAGCGGGGAACATTCAGTACTTC
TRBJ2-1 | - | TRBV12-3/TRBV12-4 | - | CASSLGQAVSYNEQFF | TGTGCCAGCAGTTTAGGTCAGGCCGTCTCCTACAATGAGCAGTTCTTC
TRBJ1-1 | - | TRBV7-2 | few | CASSRHTEAFF | TGTGCCAGCAGCCGACACACTGAAGCTTTCTTT
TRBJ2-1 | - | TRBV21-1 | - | CASSTSLGYNEQFF | TGTGCCAGCAGCACCTCATTGGGCTACAATGAGCAGTTCTTC
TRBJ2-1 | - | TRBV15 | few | CATSPRGGENEQFF | TGTGCCACCAGCCCTCGAGGGGGGGAGAATGAGCAGTTCTTC
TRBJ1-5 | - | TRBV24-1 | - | CATCDPGRSGPQHF | TGTGCCACCTGTGACCCGGGCCGATCAGGGCCCCAGCATTTT
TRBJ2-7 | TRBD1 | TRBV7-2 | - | CASSRLTGPHPYEQYF | TGTGCCAGCAGCCGCTTGACAGGGCCCCACCCCTACGAGCAGTACTTC
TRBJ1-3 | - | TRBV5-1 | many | CASSLGQSGNTIYF | TGCGCCAGCAGCTTGGGACAGTCTGGAAACACCATATATTTT
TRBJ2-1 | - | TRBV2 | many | CASIRTTAYNEQFF | TGTGCCAGCATTCGGACGACTGCCTACAATGAGCAGTTCTTC
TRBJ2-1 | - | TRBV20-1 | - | CSAREGRGHNEQFF | TGCAGTGCTAGAGAGGGGCGGGGGCACAATGAGCAGTTCTTC
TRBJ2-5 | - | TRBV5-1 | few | CASSLTPGRETQYF | TGCGCCAGCAGCTTGACGCCAGGGAGGGAGACCCAGTACTTC
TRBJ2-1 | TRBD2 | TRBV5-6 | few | CASSFRVAGGNEQFF | TGTGCCAGCAGCTTCAGGGTCGCGGGGGGTAATGAGCAGTTCTTC
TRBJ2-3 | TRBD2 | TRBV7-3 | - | CASRPNHLAGITDTQYF | TGTGCCAGCAGACCCAACCACCTAGCGGGGATCACAGATACGCAGTATTTT
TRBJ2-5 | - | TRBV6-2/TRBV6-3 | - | CASSPLGGRGIETQYF | TGTGCCAGCAGTCCCCTAGGGGGTCGCGGGATAGAGACCCAGTACTTC
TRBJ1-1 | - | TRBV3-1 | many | CASSERLSGTEAFF | TGTGCCAGCAGCGAGCGGCTCTCGGGCACTGAAGCTTTCTTT
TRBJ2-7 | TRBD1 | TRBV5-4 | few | CASSFKQGVYTTYEQYF | TGTGCCAGCAGCTTTAAACAGGGGGTTTATACCACCTACGAGCAGTACTTC
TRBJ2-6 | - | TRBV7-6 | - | CASSLGRSGANVLTF | TGTGCCAGCAGCTTAGGGCGGTCTGGGGCCAACGTCCTGACTTTC
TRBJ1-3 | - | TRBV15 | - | CATSRDRGAGTGNTIYF | TGTGCCACCAGCAGAGATCGAGGGGCAGGTACCGGAAACACCATATATTTT
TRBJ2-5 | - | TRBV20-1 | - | CMPGKETQYF | TGCATGCCGGGTAAAGAGACCCAGTACTTC
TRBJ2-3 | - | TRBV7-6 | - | CASSLGASLGSFPHTDTQYF | TGTGCCAGCAGCTTAGGAGCCTCTTTGGGGTCCTTCCCCCACACAGATACGCAGTATTTT